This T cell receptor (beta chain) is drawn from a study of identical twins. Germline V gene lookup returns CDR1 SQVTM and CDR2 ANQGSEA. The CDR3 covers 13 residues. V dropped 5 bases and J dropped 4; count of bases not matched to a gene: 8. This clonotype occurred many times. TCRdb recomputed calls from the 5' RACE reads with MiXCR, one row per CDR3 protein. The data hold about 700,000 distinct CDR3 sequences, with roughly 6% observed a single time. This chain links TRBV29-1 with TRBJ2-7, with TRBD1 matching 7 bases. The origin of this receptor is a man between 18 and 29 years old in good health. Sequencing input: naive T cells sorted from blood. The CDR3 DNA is TGCAGCGTTACAGGGGCTACCCTTTACGAGCAGTACTTC. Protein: CSVTGATLYEQYF.